This TCR beta chain was documented in a study of cytomegalovirus exposure and HLA in healthy donors. Whole-study findings and limits: Among TCR sequences, most were rare, though some public TCRs appeared in many donors. Testing in vitro showed a few CMV-associated chains specific for CMV antigens. Cytomegalovirus association was listed for under 200 TCR beta chains.

Of note for this clone: What it recognizes is unknown.

Data came from immunoSEQ multiplex PCR; TCRdb stores just in-frame clones and leaves some out. The profile covers about 330,000 clones, with approximately 90% appearing a single time and about 0.8% taken by the ten largest. A 120-subject validation cohort, separate from the roughly 700-subject first cohort, supplied the donors. The CDR3 loop spans 12 amino acids. Germline V gene lookup returns CDR1 MNHNS and CDR2 SASEGT. Deletions cut 7 bases from V and 3 bases from J, with 10 bases between. The clonotype comes from a young woman in good health and CMV-seronegative. This chain joins TRBV6-1 and TRBJ2-7; TRBD2 might be the D (6 bases). The sequenced sample was PBMCs. CDR3 region: CASTFGSYEQYF. In DNA form, the CDR3 reads TGTGCCAGCACTTTCGGGAGCTACGAGCAGTACTTC.